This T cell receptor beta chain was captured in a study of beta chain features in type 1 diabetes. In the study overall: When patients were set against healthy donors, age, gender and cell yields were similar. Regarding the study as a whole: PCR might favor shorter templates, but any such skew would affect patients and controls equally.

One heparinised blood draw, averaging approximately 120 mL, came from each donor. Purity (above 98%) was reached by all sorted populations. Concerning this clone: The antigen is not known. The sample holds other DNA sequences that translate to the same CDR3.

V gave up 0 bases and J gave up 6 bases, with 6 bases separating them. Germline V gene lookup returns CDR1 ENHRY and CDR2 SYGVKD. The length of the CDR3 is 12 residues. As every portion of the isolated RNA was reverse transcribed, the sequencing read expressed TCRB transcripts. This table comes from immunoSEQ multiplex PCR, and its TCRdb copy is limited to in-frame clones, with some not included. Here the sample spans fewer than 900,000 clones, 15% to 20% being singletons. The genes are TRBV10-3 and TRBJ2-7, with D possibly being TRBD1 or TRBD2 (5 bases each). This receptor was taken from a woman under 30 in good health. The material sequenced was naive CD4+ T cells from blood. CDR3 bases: TGTGCCATCAGTGAGTCGAGGGGCGAGCAGTACTTC. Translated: CAISESRGEQYF.